This T cell receptor beta chain appears in the sequencing data of a study of shared clonotypes between healthy human individuals. About this clone itself: Its specificity is not known.

Broader study findings: It was anticipated that sequencing depth would influence how many clonotypes donors shared. The study found about 5% of naive CD4 clonotypes shared across a few donors. Compared with clonotypes that all four donors shared, non-shared clonotypes had lower generation probabilities.

Both subsets, CD45RA+ naive and CD45RA-negative memory, were split from the CD4+ cells. Per germline, CDR1 SNHLY and CDR2 FYNNEI. The CDR3 is 16 amino acids. V lost 4 bases, J lost 5 bases, and 10 bases stayed unmatched. Assay used: immunoSEQ multiplex PCR; TCRdb lists only in-frame clones, some missing. The sample has about 2.3 million clones, just over 90% seen once; the top ten hold 0.3% to 0.4%. The specimen sequenced was naive CD4+ T cells from PBMCs. Subset given: CD45RA+ positively selected. This clonotype originated in a man aged 18 to 29 in good health. Some clones in this sample may be carry-over from other donors' samples. The chain combines TRBV2 with TRBJ1-5; 8 bases line up with TRBD1. This CDR3 reads CASSGGQGTGYQPQHF. The CDR3 nucleotides read TGTGCCAGCAGTGGAGGACAGGGTACGGGATATCAGCCCCAGCATTTT.